The TCR beta chain described here comes from a study of blood T cell repertoires in COVID-19. Study-wide context: Both acute and convalescent COVID-19 samples were obtained from the United States, Italy and Spain. The analysed material was cDNA or gDNA that came from T cells, B-cell-depleted T cells, or PBMCs.

Authors' analysis steps: Reference gene primer amplification gave nucleated cell count estimates. The repertoire was sequenced with immunoSEQ multiplex PCR; TCRdb's copy has only in-frame clones and lacks some. That table furnishes V, J and clone size, whereas the DNA furnished D and trimming. The sample has some 40,000 clones, over 75% seen once; the top ten hold about a third. Germline assignment: CDR1 MDHEN and CDR2 SYDVKM. The V gene end was trimmed by 3 bases and the J gene end by 5 bases; junction bases not matched to a gene: 15. The CDR3 covers 17 residues. The receptor was isolated from a woman older than 75 with acute or convalescent COVID-19. The chain uses TRBV28 and TRBJ2-7; 8 bases align to TRBD2. Material: peripheral blood. The CDR3 here is CASSFPKGYGRAHEQYF. CDR3 coding DNA: TGTGCCAGCAGTTTTCCAAAGGGCTACGGGAGGGCCCACGAGCAGTACTTC.